This T cell receptor beta chain was captured in a study of patients and donors after allogeneic stem cell transplantation. Trimming took off 6 bases at V and 5 bases at J, with 8 bases between the two ends. CDR1 SGHDT and CDR2 YYEEEE come from the germline V gene. This CDR3 region has 11 residues. MiXCR, applied by TCRdb to the RT-PCR reads, yields one record per CDR3 protein. The data show approximately 200,000 distinct CDR3 sequences, 35% to 50% seen once. This sequence joins TRBV5-6 and TRBJ1-1; D is ambiguous. Sequences were obtained from blood, either unsorted or a sorted T cell fraction (not recorded which). The sequence was obtained from a human donor who was either an allogeneic HSCT recipient or a stem cell or donor lymphocyte infusion donor (not recorded which). It is not recorded whose cells these are; they may come from a transplant donor. The CDR3 DNA reads as TGTGCCAGCACGTCGAAGACTGAAGCTTTCTTT. It encodes CASTSKTEAFF.